This record covers a single T cell receptor beta chain. Under the authors' procedure: The authors estimated nucleated cell counts from reference gene primer amplification. Clones were read by immunoSEQ multiplex PCR, and TCRdb kept only the in-frame ones, dropping some. Clone size and V and J calls were adopted from that table, with D and trimming inferred from the DNA. This sample has about 170,000 clones, with roughly 86% found just once. These data are taken from a study of blood T cell repertoires in COVID-19. Study overall: Acute and convalescent COVID-19 samples came from the United States, Italy and Spain. The cDNA or gDNA used as material had been derived from T cells, B-cell-depleted T cells, or PBMCs.

CDR3 size: 14 residues. The V gene's germline CDR1 is SGHVS and CDR2 FQNEAQ. Trimming pared 5 bases from V and 7 bases from J, leaving 18 bases between. The rearrangement uses TRBV7-8 and TRBJ2-7; a possible D gene is TRBD2 (5 bases). This receptor was identified in a man in his 70s with acute or convalescent COVID-19. The sequenced material came from peripheral blood. CDR3 region: CASSTTIASGEQYF. As DNA, the CDR3 is TGTGCCAGCAGCACGACGATCGCATCGGGGGAGCAGTACTTC.